Listed here are 14 T cell receptor beta chains from one sample, sequenced in a study of OX40 agonist ivuxolimab in advanced cancers. Generated by immunoSEQ multiplex PCR, the TCRdb table keeps only in-frame clones and is missing some. This repertoire shows around 37,000 clones, 65% to 90% found once; its top ten account for roughly 19%. The sample consisted of CD4+ or CD8+ T cells sorted from blood, taken in a trial of the OX40 agonist ivuxolimab. Every receptor here comes from an adult with an advanced solid tumor such as melanoma, head and neck, liver or kidney cancer.

The DNA of the CDR3 is TGTGCCAGCAGGGAGAACAGGGTGACCTCCTACGAGCAGTACTTC. It specifies CASRENRVTSYEQYF. This chain links TRBV9 with TRBJ2-7; weak D call: TRBD1 (6 bases). V shed 5 bases and J shed 0 bases, with 15 bases lying between them. The germline V gene has CDR1 SGDLS and CDR2 YYNGEE. The CDR3 has 15 amino acids.

The CDR3 DNA reads TGTGCCAGCAGCATCGACAGATACTCTGGAAACACCATATATTTT. This gives the protein CASSIDRYSGNTIYF. The gene calls are TRBV4-2 and TRBJ1-3, with D possibly matching TRBD1 (5 bases). The CDR3 runs to 15 residues. Germline V gives CDR1 LGHNA, CDR2 YNFKEQ. The V and J ends lost 5 bases and 0 bases respectively, with 11 bases between them.

The V and J genes are TRBV9 and TRBJ2-2; D may be TRBD2 (6 bases). This CDR3 region has 15 residues. V was shortened by 5 bases and J by 6 bases, with 17 bases between the two germline ends. The germline V gene encodes CDR1 SGDLS and CDR2 YYNGEE. The DNA for the CDR3 is TGTGCCAGCAGTGACGGGACTGCTGTTCCCGGGGAGCTGTTTTTT. Its protein is CASSDGTAVPGELFF.

This clone was observed a single time. The V call is TRBV28, the J call TRBJ1-2; D remains unclear. Trimming cost V 6 bases and J 2 bases, with 22 bases left between them. This CDR3 has 17 residues. Per the germline V gene, CDR1 is MDHEN and CDR2 is SYDVKM. The CDR3 sequence is CASSPRVGVLLNYGYTF. The CDR3 bases are TGTGCCAGCAGCCCCCGTGTGGGCGTTCTCCTGAACTATGGCTACACCTTC.

For this clone: This sample includes further DNA sequences coding for the same CDR3. The chain combines TRBV7-9 with TRBJ2-7; 8 bases map to TRBD1. The CDR3 is 15 residues long. Germline assignment: CDR1 SEHNR and CDR2 FQNEAQ (reference sequence). With 5 bases clipped from V and 2 bases from J, the junction kept 8 bases outside the gene matches. This chain's CDR3 is CASSAGQGFTYEQYF. CDR3 nucleotide sequence: TGTGCCAGCAGCGCAGGACAGGGATTTACCTACGAGCAGTACTTC.

The chain uses TRBV4-1 and TRBJ1-6; 7 nucleotides align to TRBD1. In germline, CDR1 is MGHRA, CDR2 YSYEKL. With V trimmed by 0 bases and J by 6 bases, 5 bases remained unmatched. CDR3 size: 16 residues. The CDR3 sequence is CASSQDEGAVNSPLHF. In DNA form, the CDR3 reads TGCGCCAGCAGCCAAGACGAGGGGGCTGTTAATTCACCCCTCCACTTT.

The gene calls are TRBV6-5 and TRBJ2-7, with 11 bases fitting TRBD1. Germline assignment: CDR1 MNHEY and CDR2 SVGAGI. The junction had 11 bases not matched to a gene; V was cut back by 4 bases and J by 6 bases. This CDR3 is built from 16 residues. CDR3: CASSFSGGQGASEQYF. The DNA for the CDR3 is TGTGCCAGCAGTTTCTCGGGAGGACAGGGGGCCTCCGAGCAGTACTTC.

V usage is TRBV29-1 and J usage is TRBJ2-2, with 7 bases fitting TRBD1. CDR1 SQVTM and CDR2 ANQGSEA come from the germline V gene. There are 12 residues in the CDR3. V lost 7 bases to trimming and J lost 5 bases; unmatched junction nucleotides: 4. CDR3 residues: CSGTGETGELFF. For the CDR3, the DNA is TGCAGCGGCACAGGGGAAACCGGGGAGCTGTTTTTT.

This sequence joins TRBV27 and TRBJ1-1; D uncertain. This CDR3 has 14 residues. V lost 4 bases, J lost 4 bases, and 13 bases lay in between. Germline CDR1 MNHEY, CDR2 SMNVEV (reference sequence). CDR3 DNA: TGTGCCAGCAGTTCCTCAGAGGGCGGCACTGAAGCTTTCTTT. Encoded protein: CASSSSEGGTEAFF.

The chain employs TRBV7-2 and TRBJ2-7; D possibly corresponds to TRBD1 (5 bases). V lost 2 bases, J lost 2 bases, and 10 bases lay in between. Germline CDR1 and CDR2: SGHTA and FQGNSA. This CDR3 contains 14 residues. CDR3 protein: CASSLPRATYEQYF. As DNA, the CDR3 is TGTGCCAGCAGCTTACCCAGGGCCACCTACGAGCAGTACTTC. Supplemented by reference TRBV7-2 and TRBJ2-7, the full variable domain reads GAGVSQSPSNKVTEKGKDVELRCDPISGHTALYWYRQSLGQGLEFLIYFQGNSAPDKSGLPSDRFSAERTGGSVSTLTIQRTQQEDSAVYLCASSLPRATYEQYFGPGTRLTVT.

J is TRBJ1-2 and V is TRBV30; D remains ambiguous. V lost 5 bases and J lost 4, with 8 bases in between. The CDR3 totals 11 residues. Germline V gives CDR1 GTSNPN, CDR2 SVGIG (reference sequence). The CDR3 protein is CAWGVSYGYTF. The CDR3 DNA sequence: TGTGCCTGGGGGGTTTCCTATGGCTACACCTTC.

This chain links TRBV4-1 with TRBJ1-1; the D is unclear. Germline loops: CDR1 MGHRA, CDR2 YSYEKL. V dropped 0 bases and J dropped 7 bases, with 9 bases sitting between them. The CDR3 contains 13 residues. CDR3 coding DNA: TGCGCCAGCAGCCAAGAACTGCCTTATGAAGCTTTCTTT. As protein: CASSQELPYEAFF.

This sequence joins TRBV21-1 and TRBJ2-1; the table's D call, TRBD1, has no DNA check behind it. TRBV21-1 is recorded as a pseudogene. The CDR3 runs 20 residues. The CDR3 reads CASSRRAKERDGTPNNEQFF. The CDR3 coding sequence is TGTGCCAGCAGCAGGCGGGCTAAGGAGCGCGACGGGACACCGAACAATGAGCAGTTCTTC.

Worth noting for this clone: The junction does not match germline at one end; this may be a read error. The chain recombines TRBV9 with TRBJ2-3; 10 nucleotides line up with TRBD2. The CDR3 is 13 amino acids. CDR1 and CDR2 from the germline V gene are SGDLS and YYNGEE. CDR3: CAISGRAPDTQYF. In nucleotides, the CDR3 is TGTGCCATCAGCGGGAGGGCCCCAGATACGCAGTATTTT.